This T cell receptor (beta chain) was captured by sequencing in a study of beta chain features in type 1 diabetes. Study-wide points: At VDJ recombination sites, type 1 diabetes patients had fewer insertions and more deleted nucleotides.

Expressed TCRB transcripts were sequenced because the entire RNA isolate underwent reverse transcription. The method was immunoSEQ multiplex PCR; TCRdb's version includes in-frame clones alone and lacks a portion of them. Here the sample spans 350,000 to 450,000 clones, roughly 15% being singletons. Germline lookup yields CDR1 MRHNA and CDR2 SNTAGT. The CDR3 contains 14 residues. With V trimmed by 4 bases and J by 7 bases, 7 bases remained unmatched. This clone was observed a few times. Its target is not known. The chain is built from TRBV6-4 and TRBJ2-1; TRBD2 matches at 7 bases. The sequence derives from a woman aged 18-29 years in good health. The sample comprised naive CD4+ T cells from blood. CDR3 sequence reads: CASSAVLASNEQFF. The CDR3 DNA reads TGTGCCAGCAGTGCGGTACTAGCGTCTAATGAGCAGTTCTTC.